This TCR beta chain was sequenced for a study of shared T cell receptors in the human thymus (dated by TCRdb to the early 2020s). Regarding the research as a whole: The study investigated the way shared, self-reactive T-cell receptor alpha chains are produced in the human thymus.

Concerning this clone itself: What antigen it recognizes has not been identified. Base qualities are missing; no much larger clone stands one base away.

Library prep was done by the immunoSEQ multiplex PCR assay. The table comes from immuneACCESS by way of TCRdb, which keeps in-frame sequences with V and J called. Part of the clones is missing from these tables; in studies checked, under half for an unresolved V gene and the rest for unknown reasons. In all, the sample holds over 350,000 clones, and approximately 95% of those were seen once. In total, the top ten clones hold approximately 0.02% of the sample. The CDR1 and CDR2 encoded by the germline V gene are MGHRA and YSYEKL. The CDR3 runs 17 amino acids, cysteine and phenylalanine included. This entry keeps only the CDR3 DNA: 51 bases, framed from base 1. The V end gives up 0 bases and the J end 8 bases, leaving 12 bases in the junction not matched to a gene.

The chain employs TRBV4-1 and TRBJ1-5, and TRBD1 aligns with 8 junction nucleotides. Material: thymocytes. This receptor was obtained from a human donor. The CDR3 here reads CASSQETGQGGREPQHF. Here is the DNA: TGCGCCAGCAGCCAAGAAACCGGACAGGGCGGACGTGAGCCCCAGCATTTT.